The rows below give T cell receptor beta chains drawn from one sample of a study of molecular identifiers for immune sequencing clone quantification. From the PCR reads, TCRdb called clonotypes with MiXCR, one entry per CDR3 protein. The sample has about 36,000 distinct CDR3 sequences, under 20% seen once; the top ten hold about 6.2%. Sequencing input: naive CD8+ T cells from blood, with Jurkat cell RNA spiked in. These receptors originate from a human donor in good health. Some libraries in this study had Jurkat cell RNA spiked in. Both conserved end residues are part of each CDR3. Fields, in order: V gene, D gene, clone size, J gene, CDR3 DNA, CDR3 protein. D genes are given only for firm matches. A clone size is listed for some rows: how often the clone was seen (once, few, many), or a class if it is expanded.

>TRBV6-2/TRBV6-3|-|many|TRBJ2-7
TGTGCCAGCAGCCCGACAGGAGAGGCCTACGAGCAGTACTTC
CASSPTGEAYEQYF
>TRBV4-3|-|-|TRBJ2-5
TGCGCCAGCAGCCAAGACGACAGCCGTGGGTCGACCCAGTACTTC
CASSQDDSRGSTQYF
>TRBV28|TRBD2|many|TRBJ2-2
TGTGCCAGCAACTACTTGTCTAGCGGTGCCGCGAACACCGGGGAGCTGTTTTTT
CASNYLSSGAANTGELFF
>TRBV6-2/TRBV6-3|-|many|TRBJ2-2
TGTGCCAGCTCGGAGCTAGCGTCCGTCACCGGGGAGCTGTTTTTT
CASSELASVTGELFF
>TRBV28|TRBD2|many|TRBJ2-7
TGTGCCAGCTCCCATGGACTAGCGGGAGGGGGCTACGAGCAGTACTTC
CASSHGLAGGGYEQYF
>TRBV2|-|-|TRBJ2-5
TGTGCCAGCAGGGCAGTAAACCAAGAGACCCAGTACTTC
CASRAVNQETQYF
>TRBV7-9|-|-|TRBJ1-1
TGTGTCAGCAGCTTAGCGCCCGCTCCGGGCTTT
CVSSLAPAPGF
>TRBV4-3|-|many|TRBJ2-7
TGCGCCAGCAGCCAAGAGTTTAGCGGCAGCTCCTACGAGCAGTACTTC
CASSQEFSGSSYEQYF
>TRBV7-7|-|-|TRBJ2-5
TGTGCTAGCAGCCCCAGCTTGCGGGTGTCCCAAGAGACCCAGTACTTC
CASSPSLRVSQETQYF
>TRBV4-1|TRBD1|many|TRBJ2-7
TGCGCCAGCAGCGAGGGGACAGGGCGAGACGAGCAGTACTTC
CASSEGTGRDEQYF
>TRBV6-2/TRBV6-3|TRBD2|few|TRBJ2-7
TGTGCCAGCAGTAGACTAGCGAGCTCCTACGAGCAGTACTTC
CASSRLASSYEQYF
>TRBV20-1|TRBD2|many|TRBJ2-1
TGCAGTGCTAGAGATCTTCGGGCTAGCGGGAGGGCTGGCAATGAGCAGTTCTTC
CSARDLRASGRAGNEQFF
>TRBV29-1|-|many|TRBJ2-1
TGCAGCGTTGGGACGGACAATGAGCAGTTCTTC
CSVGTDNEQFF
>TRBV4-3|-|many|TRBJ2-5
TGCGCCAGCAGCCAAGACTGGCAGGGTGTTGAGACCCAGTACTTC
CASSQDWQGVETQYF
>TRBV7-9|TRBD2|-|TRBJ2-1
TGTGCCAGCAGCCCCAGTCCGGGACTAGCGAGTAAGCAGTTCTTC
CASSPSPGLASKQFF
>TRBV20-1|TRBD2|many|TRBJ2-7
TGCAGTGCTAGAGAGACGGGGTCTACTAGCGGGAGTTACGAGCAGTACTTC
CSARETGSTSGSYEQYF
>TRBV29-1|-|many|TRBJ1-1
TGCAGCGTAGGGAAGGGGTCCACTGAAGCTTTCTTT
CSVGKGSTEAFF
>TRBV29-1|TRBD1|-|TRBJ2-7
TGCAGCGTTTGGGGACAGGGGGCGGGAGAGCAGTACTTC
CSVWGQGAGEQYF
>TRBV4-3|-|-|TRBJ1-1
TGCGCCAGCAGCCAAGATCTGGCGGGGCCCCAAGCTTTCTTT
CASSQDLAGPQAFF
>TRBV7-9|-|many|TRBJ1-6
TGTGCCAGCAGTTTCAGTTCGAGGTCACCCCTCCACTTT
CASSFSSRSPLHF
>TRBV5-1|-|medium-sized|TRBJ2-1
TGCGCCAGCAGCTTGGAGATTGCGGGATCAGAGCAGTTCTTC
CASSLEIAGSEQFF
>TRBV4-2|TRBD2|-|TRBJ2-3
TGTGCCAGCAGCCAACTAGCGGGAGGGAGTTCAGATACGCAGTATTTT
CASSQLAGGSSDTQYF
>TRBV27|-|few|TRBJ1-1
TGTGCCAGCGCATCGGGGCCGGAGGCTTTCTTT
CASASGPEAFF
>TRBV20-1|-|few|TRBJ1-2
TGCAGTGCGCCGGGCTACCTTGGCTACACCTTC
CSAPGYLGYTF
>TRBV9|TRBD1|many|TRBJ2-2
TGTGCCAGCAGCAACCCGGGACAGGGGGCGAATACCGGGGAGCTGTTTTTT
CASSNPGQGANTGELFF
>TRBV7-9|TRBD1|-|TRBJ2-5
TGTGCCAGCAGCCGTTTACTTTTCACCGGGACAGGGAGGCAGACCCAGTACTTC
CASSRLLFTGTGRQTQYF
>TRBV24-1|TRBD2|many|TRBJ2-3
TGTGCCACCAGCGGACTAGCGGGAGGTTCCACAGATACGCAGTATTTT
CATSGLAGGSTDTQYF
>TRBV7-8|-|many|TRBJ2-1
TGTGCCAGCAGCCCCGGGACCCCACGCAGGCAGTTCTTC
CASSPGTPRRQFF
>TRBV6-2/TRBV6-3|TRBD2|many|TRBJ2-7
TGTGCCAGCAGTTACTCGAGACTAGCGGGGCCATACGAGCAGTACTTC
CASSYSRLAGPYEQYF
>TRBV6-5|-|many|TRBJ1-2
TGTGCCAGCAGTTACTCGGCAGGGTTCTATGGCTACACCTTC
CASSYSAGFYGYTF
>TRBV20-1|TRBD2|many|TRBJ2-1
TGCAGTGCCCCCGGGGAGCGGGAGTTGTATGGGCAGTTCTTC
CSAPGERELYGQFF
>TRBV13|-|many|TRBJ2-2
TGTGCCAGCAGCTTAACCGGGAGAATGACCGGGGAGCTGTTTTTT
CASSLTGRMTGELFF
>TRBV27|TRBD2|many|TRBJ2-5
TGTGCCAGCAGTTTATTCGCGGGAGTGGAGACCCAGTACTTC
CASSLFAGVETQYF
>TRBV7-9|-|many|TRBJ2-3
TGTGCCAGCAGCTTCCTGAGCACAGATACGCAGTATTTT
CASSFLSTDTQYF
>TRBV12-3/TRBV12-4|TRBD1|many|TRBJ1-5
TGTGCCAGCAGTCCATCCGGGACAGGGGTCCAGCCCCAGCATTTT
CASSPSGTGVQPQHF
>TRBV20-1|TRBD2|many|TRBJ2-7
TGCAGTGCTAGGCCTACTAGCGGGAGCTCCTACGAGCAGTACTTC
CSARPTSGSSYEQYF
>TRBV20-1|-|once|TRBJ2-3
TGCAGTGCTAGAGATTTAAACTTAAGGGAGTTGACAGATACGCAGTATTTT
CSARDLNLRELTDTQYF
>TRBV10-3|-|-|TRBJ2-7
TGTGCCATCAGCGTGACAGAGCCTTCCTACGAGCAGTACTTC
CAISVTEPSYEQYF
>TRBV28|-|medium-sized|TRBJ2-7
TGTGCCAGCAGTTTAGCCTCCTACGAGCAGTACTTC
CASSLASYEQYF
>TRBV29-1|TRBD2|many|TRBJ2-5
TGCAGCGTTGAACCTAGCGGAATTTCCCAAGAGACCCAGTACTTC
CSVEPSGISQETQYF
>TRBV15|-|many|TRBJ2-7
TGTGCCACCAGCAGAGGGCTAGACAAAACCTACGAGCAGTACTTC
CATSRGLDKTYEQYF
>TRBV7-6|TRBD1|few|TRBJ2-7
TGTGCCAGCAGCCGCCGGACAGGCCGCTCCTACGAGCAGTACTTC
CASSRRTGRSYEQYF
>TRBV20-1|-|many|TRBJ2-7
TGCAGTGCTGACATTAGCGGAAGAAGCTCCTACGAGCAGTACTTC
CSADISGRSSYEQYF
>TRBV6-6|-|-|TRBJ2-7
TGTGCCAGCGGGGAGAGGATGATCTCCTACGAGCAGTACTTC
CASGERMISYEQYF